Listed here are 14 T cell receptor beta chains from one sample, sequenced in a study of patients and donors after allogeneic stem cell transplantation. TCRdb passed the RT-PCR reads through MiXCR, listing each CDR3 protein once. The table shows tens of thousands of distinct CDR3 sequences, with roughly 14% occurring only once. Material for sequencing was blood, either unsorted or a sorted T cell fraction (not recorded which). The receptors shown here come from a human donor who was either an allogeneic HSCT recipient or a stem cell or donor lymphocyte infusion donor (not recorded which). It is not recorded whose cells these are; they may come from a transplant donor.

This clonotype came up a few times. The chain recombines TRBV7-8 with TRBJ2-2; a possible D gene is TRBD2 (6 bases). CDR3 length equals 15 residues. Trimming cost V 11 bases and J 1 base, with 17 bases left between them. Germline-derived CDR1 and CDR2 are SGHVS and FQNEAQ. CDR3 DNA: TGTGCCTCGTTACTTCGGCGGGAGAACACCGGGGAGCTGTTTTTT. Amino acid sequence: CASLLRRENTGELFF.

The J gene is TRBJ2-2, the V gene TRBV3-1; D is unclear. Germline V gives CDR1 LGHDT, CDR2 YNNKEL (reference sequence). V shed 0 bases and J shed 3 bases, with 8 bases lying between them. CDR3 length: 15 residues. CDR3 DNA: TGTGCCAGCAGCCAAGATCGCGACTACACCGGGGAGCTGTTTTTT. It is translated as CASSQDRDYTGELFF.

The sample holds many counts of this clonotype. This sequence joins TRBV20-1 and TRBJ2-1; 8 bases line up with TRBD2. Losses at the gene ends were 2 bases for V and 0 bases for J; bases not matched to a gene: 12. The CDR3 has 18 residues. CDR1 and CDR2 from the germline V gene are DFQATT and SNEGSKA (reference sequence). The CDR3 coding sequence is TGCAGTGCTAGACCCCTTTTGCGGGAGGCCAGCTCCTACAATGAGCAGTTCTTC. The encoded protein is CSARPLLREASSYNEQFF.

This clonotype has only a few counts. The chain employs TRBV3-1 and TRBJ2-7, with 7 positions matching TRBD2. The CDR3 loop spans 14 amino acids. With 1 base clipped from V and 3 bases from J, the junction kept 3 bases outside the gene matches. Per germline, CDR1 LGHDT and CDR2 YNNKEL (reference sequence). DNA for the CDR3: TGTGCCAGCAGCCAAGCCCTAGCGGACTACGAGCAGTACTTC. Its translation: CASSQALADYEQYF.

V and J are TRBV5-1 and TRBJ2-7; D uncertain. The germline V and J ends were trimmed by 0 bases and 11 bases, with 9 bases remaining between them. Germline CDR1 is SGHRS and CDR2 is YFSETQ. The CDR3 extends over 11 amino acids. The CDR3: CASSLGSVEYF. CDR3 nucleotides: TGCGCCAGCAGCTTGGGGTCCGTTGAGTACTTC.

V usage is TRBV20-1 and J usage is TRBJ1-1, with D possibly being TRBD1 (5 bases). The CDR3 runs 13 residues. The V and J ends lost 6 bases and 3 bases respectively, with 14 bases between them. In germline, CDR1 is DFQATT, CDR2 SNEGSKA (reference sequence). The CDR3 spells CSARDSFHTEAFF. The DNA of the CDR3 is TGCAGTGCCCGCGACAGTTTTCACACTGAAGCTTTCTTT.

This clonotype was found a few times. This chain links TRBV5-1 with TRBJ1-6; tentative D call: TRBD1 (5 bases). V lost 3 bases to trimming and J lost 5 bases, with 12 bases between them. Germline CDR1 and CDR2: SGHRS and YFSETQ. The CDR3 totals 15 residues. For the CDR3, the DNA is TGCGCCAGCAGCTCGGGGGACTTTAATAATTCACCCCTCCACTTT. As protein: CASSSGDFNNSPLHF.

This clonotype was counted only a few times. CDR3 DNA: TGCAGTGCTTACGACAGGACCTATCAGCCCCAGCATTTT. This gives the protein CSAYDRTYQPQHF. V usage is TRBV20-1 and J usage is TRBJ1-5, with D tentatively TRBD1 (6 bases). The CDR3 is 13 amino acids. Trimming cost V 5 bases and J 5 bases, with 13 bases left between them. CDR1 is DFQATT, CDR2 SNEGSKA, per germline (reference sequence).

This clonotype was seen repeatedly, ten times or more. The V call is TRBV7-9, the J call TRBJ2-5; D unclear. CDR1 is SEHNR and CDR2 is FQNEAQ in the germline V gene (reference sequence). CDR3 size: 12 residues. V lost 1 base and J 8 bases, leaving 8 bases between the germline ends. Here the CDR3 reads CASSLVSETQYF. The CDR3 coding sequence is TGTGCCAGCAGCTTAGTTTCGGAAACCCAGTACTTC.

The chain couples TRBV7-9 to TRBJ2-7, with D tentatively TRBD1 (5 bases). Germline loops: CDR1 SEHNR, CDR2 FQNEAQ (reference sequence). CDR3 length: 12 amino acids. The germline V and J ends were trimmed by 1 base and 10 bases, with 11 bases remaining between them. CDR3 sequence: CASSLGRDEQYF. In DNA form, the CDR3 reads TGTGCCAGCAGCTTAGGCAGGGATGAACAGTACTTC.

This clonotype was seen at least ten times. V is TRBV19 and J is TRBJ2-3, with 8 nucleotides matching TRBD2. The CDR3 is 18 residues long. Germline values: CDR1 LNHDA, CDR2 SQIVND (reference sequence). The J segment lost 0 bases and the V segment lost 0 bases, leaving 8 bases of the junction unmatched. CDR3 residues: CASSIDPLASGSTDTQYF. The CDR3 DNA reads TGTGCCAGTAGTATAGATCCTTTGGCTAGCGGGAGCACAGATACGCAGTATTTT.

The CDR3: CASSQGLAGTGNEQFF. The CDR3 region has the DNA TGTGCCAGCAGCCAGGGCCTAGCGGGCACAGGGAATGAGCAGTTCTTC. The rearrangement links TRBV3-1 to TRBJ2-1; 8 bases are a match to TRBD2. Germline V gene lookup returns CDR1 LGHDT and CDR2 YNNKEL (reference sequence). Unmatched junction bases numbered 11, after V lost 3 bases and J lost 7 bases. The CDR3 extends over 16 amino acids.

Regarding this clonotype: The junction and the germline gene differ at one end; a read error may be behind it. The chain couples TRBV15 to TRBJ1-5; TRBD1 might be the D (6 bases). The CDR3 loop spans 18 amino acids. Per the germline V gene, CDR1 is LNHNV and CDR2 is YYDKDF (reference sequence). The CDR3 DNA follows: TGTGCCACCAGCAGAGATCGAGAACAGGGTACGCGAGAACAGCGCCAGCATTTT. Protein: CATSRDREQGTREQRQHF.

The chain couples TRBV12-3 or TRBV12-4 to TRBJ2-7; D gene uncertain. The CDR3 spans 13 residues. V was trimmed by 4 bases and J by 4 bases, leaving 11 bases between them. CDR3 loop: CASSSPRAYEQYF. CDR3 sequence (DNA): TGTGCCAGCAGTTCCCCCCGGGCGTACGAGCAGTACTTC.